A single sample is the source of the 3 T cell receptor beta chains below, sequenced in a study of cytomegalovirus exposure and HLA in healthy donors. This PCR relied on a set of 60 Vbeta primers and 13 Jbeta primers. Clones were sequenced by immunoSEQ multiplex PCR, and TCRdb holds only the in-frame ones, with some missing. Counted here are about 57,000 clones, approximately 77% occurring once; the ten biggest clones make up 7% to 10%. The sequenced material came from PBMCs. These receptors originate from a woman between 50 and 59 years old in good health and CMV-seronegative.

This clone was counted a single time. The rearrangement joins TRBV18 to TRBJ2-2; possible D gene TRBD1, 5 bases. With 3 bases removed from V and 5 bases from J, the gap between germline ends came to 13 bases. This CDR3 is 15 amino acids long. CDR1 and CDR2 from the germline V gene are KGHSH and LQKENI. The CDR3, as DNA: TGTGCCAGCTCACCGATGACAGTTCAGACCGGGGAGCTGTTTTTT. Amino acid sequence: CASSPMTVQTGELFF.

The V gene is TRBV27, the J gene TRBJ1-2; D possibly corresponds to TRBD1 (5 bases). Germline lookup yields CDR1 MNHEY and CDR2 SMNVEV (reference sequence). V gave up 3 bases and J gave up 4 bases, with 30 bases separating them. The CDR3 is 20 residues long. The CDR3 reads CASSLWGVGSGTSPFYGYTF. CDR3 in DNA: TGTGCCAGCAGTTTGTGGGGGGTGGGTAGCGGGACTTCGCCCTTCTATGGCTACACCTTC.

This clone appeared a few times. The CDR3 DNA is TGCGCCAGCAGCCGAGAGGGGGGGCAGGTTGCTTTCTTT. Protein product: CASSREGGQVAFF. This rearrangement joins TRBV5-1 to TRBJ1-1; tentative D call: TRBD1 (6 bases). The CDR3 has 13 residues. Germline loops: CDR1 SGHRS, CDR2 YFSETQ. Trimming left V 4 bases short and J 11 bases short, with 18 bases between.